This entry lists 23 T cell receptor beta chains sequenced from one sample in a study of tumor and adjacent non-tumor tissue in lung cancer. A modified ARM-PCR protocol with three rounds of nested PCR amplified TCRbeta. Each CDR3 protein is one row after TCRdb ran MiXCR on the multiplex PCR reads. The sample has 100,000 to 150,000 distinct CDR3 sequences, roughly 64% seen once. This sample's RNA came from whole unsorted tissue. The material sequenced was lung tumor tissue. These receptors were obtained from a man aged 25-45 years with non-small cell lung cancer.

The rearrangement joins TRBV20-1 to TRBJ2-3; 7 positions agree with TRBD2. The CDR3 is made up of 14 amino acids. The junction had 8 bases not matched to a gene; V was cut back by 8 bases and J by 0 bases. Germline CDR1 DFQATT, CDR2 SNEGSKA (reference sequence). The CDR3 DNA reads TGCAGTACACTCCCTAGCGGAAGCACAGATACGCAGTATTTT. Its protein is CSTLPSGSTDTQYF.

A remark on this clonotype: One base away lies a much larger clone, so this may be a sequencing read error. The chain has TRBV29-1 and TRBJ1-1, with a tentative D call TRBD1 (5 bases). The CDR3 has 13 amino acids. The germline V gene encodes CDR1 SQVTM and CDR2 ANQGSEA. The CDR3 DNA follows: TGCAGCGCCCTACAGGTTGATTACACTGAACCTTTCTTT. This encodes CSALQVDYTEPFF.

About this clonotype: At one of its ends the junction is not consistent with the germline gene, which may arise from a read error. The rearrangement joins TRBV12-3 or TRBV12-4 to TRBJ2-2; the match to TRBD2 covers 10 bases. The CDR3 has 15 amino acids. The CDR3 here is CARSLLAGCTGELFF. The CDR3, as DNA: TGTGCCAGGAGTTTACTAGCGGGATGCACCGGGGAGCTGTTTTTT.

Concerning this clonotype: Being one base from a much bigger clone, this may be a read error. V usage is TRBV6-5 and J usage is TRBJ1-2, with TRBD1 matching over 10 bases. V trimming: 6 bases; J trimming: 6 bases; junction bases outside the gene matches: 4. Per germline, CDR1 MNHEY and CDR2 SVGAGI. The CDR3 is made up of 13 amino acids. The chain's CDR3 is CASSLTGGDGYTF. CDR3 in DNA: TGTGCCAGCAGCCTGACAGGGGGCGATGGCTACACCTTC.

The chain uses TRBV29-1 and TRBJ2-3, with TRBD2 matching 10 bases. Germline assignment: CDR1 SQVTM and CDR2 ANQGSEA. CDR3 length: 15 residues. Germline trimming cut 7 bases from V and 6 bases from J; bases unmatched to any gene: 13. The DNA of the CDR3 is TGCAGCGGGCGCCTAGCGGGGGACTTCACGGATACGCAGTATTTT. Its translation: CSGRLAGDFTDTQYF.

A note on this clonotype: One end of the junction fails to match germline, which may point to a read error. This chain links TRBV12-3 or TRBV12-4 with TRBJ1-1; D may be TRBD1 (6 bases). This CDR3 spans 14 amino acids. CDR3 loop: CASSFGGSSTGAFF. The CDR3, as DNA: TGTGCCAGCAGTTTCGGGGGCTCAAGCACTGGAGCTTTCTTT.

There are many counts of this clonotype. The chain has TRBV5-1 and TRBJ2-7; 10 bases agree with TRBD2. The CDR3 is 15 residues long. From germline, CDR1 is SGHRS and CDR2 YFSETQ. Trimming at V came to 3 bases and at J to 1 base, leaving 4 bases not matched to a gene. The CDR3 reads CASSSVTSGSYEQYF. In DNA, the CDR3 is TGCGCCAGCAGCTCCGTGACTAGCGGGTCCTACGAGCAGTACTTC.

Points on this clonotype: Given a much more abundant clone one base away, this may be a read error. This rearrangement joins TRBV20-1 to TRBJ2-5; 7 nucleotides match TRBD1. CDR1 is DFQATT, CDR2 SNEGSKA, per germline (reference sequence). V trimming: 6 bases; J trimming: 5 bases; junction bases outside the gene matches: 9. The CDR3 consists of 13 residues. CDR3 DNA sequence: TGCAGTGCGAGGATAGTGGGACAGGAGACCCAGTACTTC. Its protein product is CSARIVGQETQYF.

At least ten counts were recorded for this clonotype. The rearrangement uses TRBV20-1 and TRBJ1-4, with TRBD1 matching over 12 bases. The CDR3 extends over 13 amino acids. The V gene end was trimmed by 8 bases and the J gene end by 7 bases; junction bases not matched to a gene: 5. The germline V gene encodes CDR1 DFQATT and CDR2 SNEGSKA (reference sequence). The CDR3, as DNA: TGCAGTCCCCGGGACAGGGGGCTTGAAAAACTGTTTTTT. Protein: CSPRDRGLEKLFF.

The chain carries TRBV6-2 or TRBV6-3 and TRBJ2-5; the D is unclear. Germline V gives CDR1 MNHEY, CDR2 SVGEGT. V dropped 6 bases and J dropped 5 bases, with 16 bases sitting between them. The CDR3 is 14 amino acids. CDR3 nucleotide sequence: TGTGCCAGCAGCTCTCCGAGACAATGGGAGACCCAGTACTTC. It translates to CASSSPRQWETQYF.

A note on this clonotype: Because the CDR3 is missing its conserved closing phenylalanine or tryptophan, this is likely a read error. The CDR3 region has the DNA TGTGCCAGCAGCTCGGACAGGATGAACACTGGAGCTTTCGTT. This encodes CASSSDRMNTGAFV. The chain employs TRBV11-2 and TRBJ1-1; 7 nucleotides line up with TRBD1. This CDR3 has 14 residues. Germline V lookup: CDR1 SGHAT, CDR2 FQNNGV.

As concerns this clonotype: Here the CDR3 omits its conserved ending phenylalanine or tryptophan, so a read error is the likely source. The rearrangement links TRBV4-3 to TRBJ2-3; D is possibly TRBD2 (7 bases). The germline CDR1 and CDR2 sequences are LGHNA and YSLEER. V was trimmed by 0 bases and J by 4 bases, leaving 11 bases between them. The CDR3 consists of 15 residues. Here the CDR3 reads CASSQEGGASDTQYL. The CDR3 DNA reads as TGCGCCAGCAGCCAAGAGGGGGGGGCGTCAGATACGCAGTATTTA.

In its sample, this clonotype was seen many times. The gene calls are TRBV4-1 and TRBJ1-2; no reliable D call. The CDR3 extends over 14 amino acids. Trimming stripped 3 bases from V and 8 bases from J, with 16 bases between. Germline V CDR1 and CDR2: MGHRA, YSYEKL. In nucleotides, the CDR3 is TGCGCCAGCAGCCAGGACCTCAATCTGCTAGGCTACACCTTC. Translating it yields CASSQDLNLLGYTF.

A word on this clonotype: This may come from a read error, since a much larger clone is one base off. V gene TRBV4-1 combines with J gene TRBJ2-2; no clear D. The V end lost 3 bases, the J end lost 4 bases, and 12 bases lay between the germline ends. The germline gives CDR1 MGHRA, CDR2 YSYEKL. The CDR3 spans 15 residues. CDR3 sequence reads: CASSHPTASTGELFF. The CDR3, as DNA: TGCGCCAGCAGCCACCCCACAGCTAGCACCGGGGAGCTGTTTTTT.

The chain carries TRBV6-2 or TRBV6-3 and TRBJ2-1; D possibly corresponds to TRBD2 (5 bases). V was shortened by 6 bases and J by 6 bases, with 21 bases between the two germline ends. Germline V lookup: CDR1 MNHEY, CDR2 SVGEGT. This CDR3 comprises 16 residues. CDR3 protein: CASSKRVAKDFNEQFF. The CDR3 DNA follows: TGTGCCAGCAGCAAAAGGGTAGCGAAGGACTTCAATGAGCAGTTCTTC.

In regard to this clonotype: A much bigger clone sits one base away, suggesting this may be a read error. The genes are TRBV6-5 and TRBJ2-5; TRBD2 is a possible D gene (8 bases). This CDR3 is 13 amino acids long. CDR1 is MNHEY, CDR2 SVGAGI, per germline. The CDR3 sequence: CVSGGQPQETQYF. CDR3 DNA sequence: TGTGTCAGCGGGGGACAGCCTCAAGAGACCCAGTACTTC.

Remarks on this clonotype: Being one base from a much bigger clone, this may be a read error. The genes are TRBV20-1 and TRBJ2-1; D gene unclear. The CDR3 spans 16 residues. V was pared by 0 bases and J by 5 bases, with 17 bases between. Looked up from germline, CDR1 is DFQATT and CDR2 is SNEGSKA (reference sequence). CDR3 sequence: CSARDGLAQENNEQFF. In nucleotides, the CDR3 is TGCAGTGCTAGAGATGGGCTGGCGCAGGAGAACAATGAGCAGTTCTTC.

The chain joins TRBV11-3 to TRBJ2-7; D gene unclear. V lost 10 bases to trimming and J lost 5 bases, with 27 bases between them. Germline CDR1 is SGHNT and CDR2 is YENEEA. This CDR3 contains 16 residues. DNA of the CDR3: TGTGCCAACAGTTTATCCCGCGGCAGACCCCTCGACGAGCAGTACTTC. Translating gives CANSLSRGRPLDEQYF.

This clonotype was found many times. For the CDR3, the DNA is TGCAGTGCTAGCGGGGGGGACACCGGGGAGCTGTTTTTT. Its protein is CSASGGDTGELFF. V is TRBV20-1 and J is TRBJ2-2, with 8 bases matching TRBD2. The CDR3 spans 13 residues. The ends lost 3 bases at V and 3 bases at J; junction bases unmatched: 0. CDR1 DFQATT and CDR2 SNEGSKA come from the germline V gene (reference sequence).

Worth noting for this clonotype: An end of the junction does not agree with germline; a read error may underlie this. The chain uses TRBV6-2 or TRBV6-3 and TRBJ1-5; D perhaps matches TRBD1 (5 bases). CDR1 is MNHEY and CDR2 is SVGEGT in the germline V gene. The CDR3 is 14 residues long. The CDR3 spells CANSSGDGNQLQHF. The CDR3 DNA sequence: TGTGCCAACAGTTCGGGGGACGGTAATCAGCTCCAGCATTTT.

In the case of this clonotype: The missing conserved phenylalanine or tryptophan at the end of this CDR3 makes a read error likely. J is TRBJ2-3 and V is TRBV6-2 or TRBV6-3, with a weak D call TRBD2 (6 bases). V lost 10 bases, J lost 0 bases, and 11 bases lay in between. Germline-derived CDR1 and CDR2 are MNHEY and SVGEGT. CDR3 length: 13 residues. CDR3: CAIAGHSTDTQYS. The CDR3 coding sequence is TGTGCCATCGCGGGGCATAGCACAGATACGCAGTATTCT.

Comments on this clonotype: A read error may produce the germline difference seen at one junction end. This chain joins TRBV10-3 and TRBJ2-6; 9 bases are a match to TRBD1. Germline V gene sequence: CDR1 ENHRY, CDR2 SYGVKD. The CDR3 runs to 17 residues. The CDR3 loop reads CAIRPGTGISGANVLTF. CDR3 coding DNA: TGTGCTATCAGACCCGGGACAGGGATCTCTGGGGCCAACGTCCTGACTTTC.

The genes are TRBV5-1 and TRBJ1-1; TRBD1 aligns across 7 bases. The CDR3 runs to 15 residues. V lost 2 bases and J lost 0; bases outside the gene matches: 4. Per the germline V gene, CDR1 is SGHRS and CDR2 is YFSETQ. The DNA of the CDR3 is TGCGCCAGCAGCTTCCGGGACAGTATGAACACTGAAGCTTTCTTT. Translated, it gives CASSFRDSMNTEAFF.